What follows are 29 T cell receptor beta chains derived from one specimen sequenced in a study of shared T cell receptors in the human thymus (TCRdb year 2021). Libraries were prepared through the immunoSEQ multiplex PCR assay. As stored in TCRdb, this immuneACCESS dataset retains in-frame rearrangements with V and J assigned. A fraction of the clones does not appear; measured against another copy, unresolved V genes explain less than half of the discrepancy, and the remainder lacks a known reason. The sample data list 550,000 to 800,000 clones, and 70% to 90% of these were observed just once. Around 0.0099% of the sample is held by the ten biggest clonotypes. In addition, the sample was reused for a study of human thymus T cells.

Sequenced: thymocytes. These receptor sequences come from a girl less than two years old with a congenital heart defect. Donor details come from another sample of the same person, matched by shared clones.

The chain uses TRBV5-6 and TRBJ1-6; D gene ambiguous. Looked up from germline, CDR1 is SGHDT and CDR2 is YYEEEE. V was shortened by 7 bases and J by 10 bases, with 33 bases between the two germline ends. The CDR3 loop spans 19 amino acids. The CDR3 sequence: CASQLVDEGSPLPLSPLHF. In DNA form, the CDR3 reads TGTGCCAGCCAACTTGTCGACGAGGGAAGTCCCTTACCTCTCTCACCCCTCCACTTT.

The V gene is TRBV21-1, the J gene TRBJ1-3; the table's TRBD1 call for D was not verified on the DNA. TRBV21-1 is a listed pseudogene. This CDR3 contains 13 residues. The CDR3 loop reads CASRFRTGNTIYF. The CDR3 bases are TGTGCCAGCAGATTCAGGACAGGAAACACCATATATTTT.

The gene calls are TRBV25-1 and TRBJ2-3; D gene ambiguous. V dropped 1 base and J dropped 2 bases, with 10 bases sitting between them. The CDR3 loop spans 15 amino acids. From germline, CDR1 is MGHDK and CDR2 SYGVNS. CDR3 nucleotides: TGTGCCAGCAGTGAATCGCCGCGCCTCACAGATACGCAGTATTTT. It translates to CASSESPRLTDTQYF.

This clone is a singleton in its sample. The chain is built from TRBV5-4 and TRBJ2-1; 8 bases agree with TRBD2. Germline assignment: CDR1 SGHNT and CDR2 YYREEE (reference sequence). After removal of 4 bases from V and 0 bases from J, the junction contained 15 bases not matched to a gene. There are 19 residues in the CDR3. The CDR3 sequence is CASSHLESNSGSSYNEQFF. The CDR3 DNA reads as TGTGCCAGCAGCCATCTTGAGTCTAACAGCGGGAGCTCCTACAATGAGCAGTTCTTC. The full variable domain, its missing parts supplied by reference TRBV5-4 and TRBJ2-1, is ETGVTQSPTHLIKTRGQQVTLRCSSQSGHNTVSWYQQALGQGPQFIFQYYREEENGRGNFPPRFSGLQFPNYSSELNVNALELDDSALYLCASSHLESNSGSSYNEQFFGPGTRLTVL.

As DNA, the CDR3 is TGTGCCAGCAGTGAATTTGGGGACAGGGGACTGATATTTAGCAATCAGCCCCAGCATTTT. It codes for CASSEFGDRGLIFSNQPQHF. V and J are TRBV6-1 and TRBJ1-5; TRBD1 matches at 10 bases. V was pared by 2 bases and J by 0 bases, with 13 bases of the junction left unmatched. Germline CDR1 and CDR2: MNHNS and SASEGT. This CDR3 has 20 residues.

The genes are TRBV30 and TRBJ2-7; 7 bases are shared with TRBD2. The junction had 8 bases not matched to a gene; V was cut back by 1 base and J by 5 bases. Germline V CDR1 and CDR2: GTSNPN, SVGIG (reference sequence). The CDR3 is 14 amino acids. The CDR3: CAWSGGLTGHEQYF. CDR3 coding DNA: TGTGCCTGGAGTGGGGGACTAACAGGCCACGAGCAGTACTTC.

The genes are TRBV19 and TRBJ1-2; 8 bases map to TRBD1. The junction had 13 bases not matched to a gene; V was cut back by 9 bases and J by 4 bases. CDR3 size: 15 residues. CDR1 is LNHDA, CDR2 SQIVND, per germline (reference sequence). CDR3 amino acids: CASVPDRALFYGYTF. The CDR3 region has the DNA TGTGCCAGCGTCCCGGACAGGGCGCTGTTCTATGGCTACACCTTC.

V and J are TRBV11-2 and TRBJ2-5; TRBD2 agrees at 11 bases. The germline gives CDR1 SGHAT, CDR2 FQNNGV. The CDR3 extends over 17 amino acids. J was trimmed by 5 bases and V by 4 bases; bases with no gene match: 12. The CDR3 region is CASSCTTTSGRGETQYF. The CDR3 coding sequence is TGTGCCAGCAGCTGTACTACAACTAGCGGGAGAGGGGAGACCCAGTACTTC.

The chain links TRBV25-1 to TRBJ1-1; no definite D call. Trimming removed 6 bases at V and 4 bases at J, with 9 bases between. The CDR3 sequence is 12 residues long. Germline CDR1 MGHDK, CDR2 SYGVNS. In nucleotides, the CDR3 is TGTGCCAGCAGGCGGGGTGGCACTGAAGCTTTCTTT. As protein: CASRRGGTEAFF. The variable domain in full, completed from reference TRBV25-1 and TRBJ1-1, reads EADIYQTPRYLVIGTGKKITLECSQTMGHDKMYWYQQDPGMELHLIHYSYGVNSTEKGDLSSESTVSRIRTEHFPLTLESARPSHTSQYLCASRRGGTEAFFGQGTRLTVV.

This chain links TRBV5-4 with TRBJ2-1; 7 nucleotides match TRBD1. Germline CDR1 is SGHNT and CDR2 is YYREEE (reference sequence). V was pared by 2 bases and J by 1 base, with 6 bases of the junction left unmatched. The CDR3 totals 16 residues. In nucleotides, the CDR3 is TGTGCCAGCAGCTTTTACAGGGGCCAGTCCTACAATGAGCAGTTCTTC. This translates into CASSFYRGQSYNEQFF.

This chain uses TRBV4-1 with TRBJ1-2, with no clear D. Germline V gene sequence: CDR1 MGHRA, CDR2 YSYEKL. The CDR3 has 14 amino acids. Trimming stripped 1 base from V and 8 bases from J, with 14 bases between. The CDR3 loop is CASSQVWTAGGYTF. In DNA form, the CDR3 reads TGCGCCAGCAGCCAAGTCTGGACTGCAGGAGGCTACACCTTC.

As for this clone: Here the CDR3 omits its conserved ending phenylalanine or tryptophan, so a read error is the likely source. It is unclear where the CDR3 begins or ends on the DNA, so no DNA is shown, and the CDR3 is as TCRdb lists it. The CDR3 spells CASSGDREY. The genes are TRBV2 and TRBJ2-3; the table's D call of TRBD1 was not tested on the DNA. Both ends counted, the CDR3 spans 9 residues. Germline lookup yields CDR1 SNHLY and CDR2 FYNNEI.

The CDR3 DNA reads TGTGCCAGCAGCGCTATGGGGCGCATCCATGGCTACACCTTC. Translation: CASSAMGRIHGYTF. The chain is built from TRBV27 and TRBJ1-2, with a possible D match to TRBD1 (5 bases). V shed 6 bases and J shed 6 bases, with 17 bases lying between them. Per germline, CDR1 MNHEY and CDR2 SMNVEV (reference sequence). This CDR3 contains 14 residues.

The DNA for the CDR3 is TGCAGCGTTGGGGGATGGGAGGGCTTGGCCCAGTACTTC. Protein: CSVGGWEGLAQYF. V usage is TRBV29-1 and J usage is TRBJ2-5; 7 nucleotides line up with TRBD2. The trim removed 4 bases at V and 9 bases at J, leaving 11 bases unmatched. Per germline, CDR1 SQVTM and CDR2 ANQGSEA. The length of the CDR3 is 13 residues.

This chain uses TRBV19 with TRBJ1-3; perhaps TRBD1 as D (6 bases). Germline CDR1 LNHDA, CDR2 SQIVND (reference sequence). V dropped 1 base and J dropped 0 bases, with 10 bases sitting between them. CDR3 size: 16 residues. As DNA, the CDR3 is TGTGCCAGTAGTATAGCCCAAGGGGGCTCTGGAAACACCATATATTTT. Protein: CASSIAQGGSGNTIYF.

The chain joins TRBV12-5 to TRBJ1-5, with a tentative D call TRBD1 (5 bases). Deletions cut 3 bases from V and 2 bases from J, with 14 bases between. CDR3 length: 16 residues. Germline CDR1 and CDR2: LGHNT and FRNRAP. CDR3 protein: CASGLGRARGNQPQHF. The CDR3 region has the DNA TGTGCTAGTGGTTTAGGCAGGGCTAGGGGCAATCAGCCCCAGCATTTT.

This rearrangement joins TRBV10-3 to TRBJ1-6; the D is unclear. This CDR3 is 14 amino acids long. Germline V gene lookup returns CDR1 ENHRY and CDR2 SYGVKD. Deletions cut 8 bases from V and 6 bases from J, with 14 bases between. The CDR3 region is CAIAHTAFNSPLHF. The CDR3 DNA reads as TGTGCCATCGCTCATACAGCCTTTAATTCACCCCTCCACTTT.

The V gene is TRBV30, the J gene TRBJ2-1, with 8 bases fitting TRBD1. This CDR3 is 13 amino acids long. The V and J ends lost 5 bases and 0 bases, in that order; junction bases with no gene match: 0. Per the germline V gene, CDR1 is GTSNPN and CDR2 is SVGIG (reference sequence). The CDR3 loop is CAWDRGSYNEQFF. CDR3 coding DNA: TGTGCCTGGGACAGGGGCTCCTACAATGAGCAGTTCTTC.

This chain uses TRBV14 with TRBJ2-5; D may be TRBD2 (7 bases). The J call may not be correct, given that the DNA end is closer to TRBJ2-7. The CDR3 loop spans 16 amino acids. Germline V gives CDR1 SGHDN, CDR2 FVKESK. The CDR3 DNA reads TGTGCCAGCAGCCAAGGGGTCGGGGGGCTCACCCACGAGCAGTACTTC. Amino acids: CASSQGVGGLTHEQYF.

The chain joins TRBV5-6 to TRBJ1-2; D is possibly TRBD1 (6 bases). CDR3 length: 16 residues. The germline V gene encodes CDR1 SGHDT and CDR2 YYEEEE. V was cut by 2 bases and J by 4 bases, with 18 bases left in between. CDR3 in DNA: TGTGCCAGCAGCTTAGATGACAGGCCCCTTGGCTATGGCTACACCTTC. This encodes CASSLDDRPLGYGYTF.

The chain employs TRBV25-1 and TRBJ1-2, with D possibly being TRBD1 (6 bases). This CDR3 has 16 amino acids. Looked up from germline, CDR1 is MGHDK and CDR2 is SYGVNS. V was shortened by 4 bases and J by 2 bases, with 17 bases between the two germline ends. The CDR3 DNA reads as TGTGCCAGCAGTGCCCCCGTCAGGGGAAACAACTATGGCTACACCTTC. It translates to CASSAPVRGNNYGYTF.

This chain uses TRBV7-2 with TRBJ2-2; 8 positions match TRBD1. The germline V gene encodes CDR1 SGHTA and CDR2 FQGNSA. The V and J ends lost 6 bases and 5 bases, in that order; junction bases with no gene match: 11. The CDR3 sequence is 16 residues long. CDR3 bases: TGTGCCAGCAGTCCCACGAGGACAGGGAATACCGGGGAGCTGTTTTTT. Translated: CASSPTRTGNTGELFF.

The gene calls are TRBV19 and TRBJ2-6, with D possibly being TRBD1 (6 bases). CDR1 LNHDA and CDR2 SQIVND come from the germline V gene (reference sequence). The CDR3 contains 19 residues. The V gene lost 9 bases and the J gene lost 4 bases, with 28 bases spanning the gap. The CDR3 coding sequence is TGTGCCAGCCTGGACCAATACCGGGACACCCTTGGAGGGGCCAACGTCCTGACTTTC. This translates into CASLDQYRDTLGGANVLTF. The variable domain in full, with the rest retrieved from reference TRBV19 and TRBJ2-6, is DGGITQSPKYLFRKEGQNVTLSCEQNLNHDAMYWYRQDPGQGLRLIYYSQIVNDFQKGDIAEGYSVSREKKESFPLTVTSAQKNPTAFYLCASLDQYRDTLGGANVLTFGAGSRLTVL.

The chain links TRBV28 to TRBJ1-4, with 10 bases lining up with TRBD1. The trim removed 10 bases at V and 7 bases at J, leaving 9 bases unmatched. Per germline, CDR1 MDHEN and CDR2 SYDVKM. CDR3 length: 14 amino acids. The CDR3 sequence: CAILGGQGSEKLFF. As DNA, the CDR3 is TGTGCCATCTTGGGGGGACAGGGGAGTGAAAAACTGTTTTTT. Using reference TRBV28 and TRBJ1-4 for the parts outside the CDR3, the full variable domain is DVKVTQSSRYLVKRTGEKVFLECVQDMDHENMFWYRQDPGLGLRLIYFSYDVKMKEKGDIPEGYSVSREKKERFSLILESASTNQTSMYLCAILGGQGSEKLFFGSGTQLSVL.

V is TRBV21-1 and J is TRBJ2-5; TRBD1 is the table's D call, not checked against the DNA. TRBV21-1 is assigned pseudogene status. The length of the CDR3 is 15 residues. The CDR3 DNA reads TGTGCCAGCAGCAAGTCAGAACCGTTGCAAGAGACCCAGTACTTC. Translated: CASSKSEPLQETQYF.

This chain links TRBV30 with TRBJ2-7, with D possibly matching TRBD2 (5 bases). Trimming shortened V by 2 bases and J by 4 bases, and 15 bases separated the two germline ends. The CDR3 has 14 amino acids. The germline V gene has CDR1 GTSNPN and CDR2 SVGIG (reference sequence). The CDR3 DNA reads as TGTGCCTGGAGTCCGCGGAAGGGCGGGTACGAGCAGTACTTC. It encodes CAWSPRKGGYEQYF.

The chain uses TRBV5-1 and TRBJ2-2; 8 bases match TRBD1. The V segment lost 3 bases and the J segment 7 bases; nucleotides outside the gene matches: 11. The germline gives CDR1 SGHRS, CDR2 YFSETQ. CDR3 size: 16 residues. The CDR3 region is CASSSRQGFHGGELFF. DNA for the CDR3: TGCGCCAGCAGCTCAAGACAGGGGTTTCATGGCGGGGAGCTGTTTTTT.

This clone appeared once. This chain uses TRBV5-6 with TRBJ2-1, with D possibly matching TRBD2 (7 bases). Germline V lookup: CDR1 SGHDT, CDR2 YYEEEE. The CDR3 runs to 16 residues. Trimming shortened V by 0 bases and J by 2 bases, and 12 bases separated the two germline ends. Here the CDR3 DNA reads TGTGCCAGCAGCTTGGACGGGGGGCCTACCTACAATGAGCAGTTCTTC. Translating gives CASSLDGGPTYNEQFF. Full variable domain (remainder filled in from reference TRBV5-6 and TRBJ2-1): DAGVTQSPTHLIKTRGQQVTLRCSPKSGHDTVSWYQQALGQGPQFIFQYYEEEERQRGNFPDRFSGHQFPNYSSELNVNALLLGDSALYLCASSLDGGPTYNEQFFGPGTRLTVL.

The genes are TRBV7-3 and TRBJ1-3; TRBD1 might be the D (6 bases). V was cut by 2 bases and J by 4 bases, with 18 bases left in between. The V gene's germline CDR1 is SGHTA and CDR2 FQGTGA. The CDR3 has 17 amino acids. Here the CDR3 reads CASSLEGQGSSGNTIYF. CDR3 nucleotide sequence: TGTGCCAGCAGCTTAGAAGGGCAGGGGTCTTCAGGAAACACCATATATTTT. The variable domain in full, with the rest retrieved from reference TRBV7-3 and TRBJ1-3, is GAGVSQTPSNKVTEKGKYVELRCDPISGHTALYWYRQSLGQGPEFLIYFQGTGAADDSGLPNDRFFAVRPEGSVSTLKIQRTERGDSAVYLCASSLEGQGSSGNTIYFGEGSWLTVV.